This TCR beta chain was captured by sequencing in a study of blood T cell repertoires in COVID-19. Only in-frame clones appear in the TCRdb table, and some are missing; sequencing was by immunoSEQ multiplex PCR. Of 250,000 to 300,000 clones in the sample, 70% to 90% are singletons; the top ten hold 3.5% to 5.5%. CDR1 SGHDT and CDR2 YYEEEE come from the germline V gene. V lost 2 bases, J lost 2 bases, and 11 bases stayed unmatched. This CDR3 is 17 amino acids long. Sequenced material: peripheral blood. The chain combines TRBV5-6 with TRBJ2-7; 9 nucleotides align to TRBD1. The receptor comes from a man in his sixties who had recovered from COVID-19. CDR3 loop: CASSFEKTGTGTYEQYF. The DNA of the CDR3 is TGTGCCAGCAGCTTCGAGAAAACCGGGACAGGGACCTACGAGCAGTACTTC.